This entry lists 28 T cell receptor beta chains sequenced from one sample in a study of post-analysis software for immune sequencing data. Their antigens remain unidentified. General study findings and limits: TRBV5-6, TRBV5-1 and TRBV20-1 were among a few TRBV segments more frequent in patients than controls.

Unique molecular identifiers tagged the TCR beta cDNA libraries. TCRdb re-analysed the PCR reads in MiXCR, keeping a single row per CDR3 protein. The sample contains under 650,000 distinct CDR3 sequences, roughly two fifths of which appear only once. The source material was blood. These receptors were taken from a girl aged 5 to 17 with multiple sclerosis.

This clonotype showed up just a few times. The chain carries TRBV24-1 and TRBJ2-1; TRBD2 aligns across 13 bases. The germline V gene encodes CDR1 KGHDR and CDR2 SFDVKD. V trimming: 3 bases; J trimming: 4 bases; junction bases outside the gene matches: 5. The CDR3 is 17 amino acids. DNA for the CDR3: TGTGCCACCAGTGATCCCGGACTAGCGGGAGCATACAATGAGCAGTTCTTC. Translated: CATSDPGLAGAYNEQFF.

A few counts support this clonotype. This chain links TRBV7-9 with TRBJ2-7; the match to TRBD2 covers 8 bases. This CDR3 comprises 15 residues. Germline CDR1 reads SEHNR; CDR2 reads FQNEAQ (reference sequence). Trimming removed 5 bases from V and 2 bases from J; junction bases left unmatched: 8. DNA for the CDR3: TGTGCCAGCAGCCTCCAGCGGGGGTACCCCTACGAGCAGTACTTC. This gives the protein CASSLQRGYPYEQYF.

This chain joins TRBV29-1 and TRBJ1-3; the D gene is possibly TRBD1 (5 bases). Looked up from germline, CDR1 is SQVTM and CDR2 is ANQGSEA. Trimming removed 4 bases from V and 4 bases from J, with 17 bases in between. CDR3 length: 15 residues. This chain's CDR3 is CSVAGDGSKGNTIYF. CDR3 coding DNA: TGCAGCGTTGCGGGGGACGGCTCGAAAGGAAACACCATATATTTT.

V is TRBV20-1 and J is TRBJ2-3, with 12 bases fitting TRBD2. V lost 3 bases, J lost 4 bases, and 2 bases stayed unmatched. The CDR3 is 14 amino acids. Germline CDR1 reads DFQATT; CDR2 reads SNEGSKA (reference sequence). The CDR3 reads CSASRLAGADTQYF. CDR3 nucleotide sequence: TGCAGTGCTAGCAGACTAGCGGGGGCAGATACGCAGTATTTT.

The chain employs TRBV21-1 and TRBJ2-5. TRBV21-1 is a pseudogene locus. There are 10 residues in the CDR3. CDR3 bases: TGTGCCAGCCCAGGAGAGACCCAGTACTTC. This gives the protein CASPGETQYF.

The chain recombines TRBV6-5 with TRBJ1-1; perhaps TRBD1 as D (5 bases). The germline V gene encodes CDR1 MNHEY and CDR2 SVGAGI. V lost 6 bases to trimming and J lost 2 bases, with 16 bases between them. The CDR3 spans 15 residues. In nucleotides, the CDR3 is TGTGCCAGCAGCCAACATGGACAAATCAACACTGAAGCTTTCTTT. It yields the protein CASSQHGQINTEAFF.

Here the CDR3 DNA reads TGTGCCAGCAGCGTAGGGACCATGAACACTGAAGCTTTCTTT. As protein: CASSVGTMNTEAFF. This chain uses TRBV9 with TRBJ1-1, with no clear D. Germline V CDR1 and CDR2: SGDLS, YYNGEE. V gave up 0 bases and J gave up 0 bases, with 6 bases separating them. CDR3 length equals 14 residues.

J is TRBJ2-7 and V is TRBV4-1; 8 bases fit TRBD2. Germline CDR1 reads MGHRA; CDR2 reads YSYEKL. This CDR3 contains 15 residues. The junction had 7 bases not matched to a gene; V was cut back by 0 bases and J by 6 bases. CDR3 in DNA: TGCGCCAGCAGCCAAGATAAGGGACTAGTCTTCGAGCAGTACTTC. Protein product: CASSQDKGLVFEQYF.

V and J are TRBV27 and TRBJ2-3, with a tentative D call TRBD1 (5 bases). The CDR3 loop spans 16 amino acids. Germline lookup yields CDR1 MNHEY and CDR2 SMNVEV (reference sequence). Trimming removed 6 bases at V and 2 bases at J, with 18 bases between. This chain's CDR3 is CASSPTRQNPTDTQYF. CDR3 bases: TGTGCCAGCAGCCCGACCCGACAGAACCCCACAGATACGCAGTATTTT.

In its sample, this clonotype was seen many times. This rearrangement joins TRBV3-1 to TRBJ2-7, with 10 positions matching TRBD1. This CDR3 is built from 14 residues. CDR1 is LGHDT, CDR2 YNNKEL, per germline (reference sequence). The ends lost 4 bases at V and 7 bases at J; junction bases unmatched: 7. As DNA, the CDR3 is TGTGCCAGCAGCCGGAGGGACAGGGGATGGGAGCAGTACTTC. Translation gives CASSRRDRGWEQYF.

This clonotype occurred a few times. The chain has TRBV12-3 or TRBV12-4 and TRBJ2-6; D call uncertain. The CDR3 is made up of 16 amino acids. Between the trimmed V and J ends, which lost 5 bases and 0 bases, there was a span of 11 bases. CDR3 in amino acids: CASSPALHSGANVLTF. CDR3 nucleotide sequence: TGTGCCAGCAGTCCAGCACTTCACTCTGGGGCCAACGTCCTGACTTTC.

The V gene is TRBV6-1, the J gene TRBJ2-6; TRBD1 might be the D (6 bases). Between the trimmed V and J ends, which lost 6 bases and 2 bases, there was a span of 11 bases. There are 15 residues in the CDR3. The germline gives CDR1 MNHNS, CDR2 SASEGT. CDR3 in DNA: TGTGCCAGCAGGGACAGTAACGCTGGGGCCAACGTCCTGACTTTC. Its protein is CASRDSNAGANVLTF.

For the CDR3, the DNA is TGCGCCAGCAGGAGGGGAATCGAGCAGTACTTC. It yields the protein CASRRGIEQYF. This chain joins TRBV5-1 and TRBJ2-7; D possibly uses TRBD1 or TRBD2 (5 bases each). This CDR3 contains 11 residues. V lost 5 bases and J 6 bases, leaving 9 bases between the germline ends. CDR1 is SGHRS and CDR2 is YFSETQ in the germline V gene. Drawing the rest from reference TRBV5-1 and TRBJ2-7, the complete variable domain is KAGVTQTPRYLIKTRGQQVTLSCSPISGHRSVSWYQQTPGQGLQFLFEYFSETQRNKGNFPGRFSGRQFSNSRSEMNVSTLELGDSALYLCASRRGIEQYFGPGTRLTVT.

In this sample, this clonotype turned up a few times. This sequence joins TRBV7-6 and TRBJ2-7, with 9 bases fitting TRBD1. V lost 6 bases, J lost 0 bases, and 9 bases stayed unmatched. CDR3 length: 16 residues. Germline CDR1 reads SGHVS; CDR2 reads FNYEAQ. As DNA, the CDR3 is TGTGCCAGCAGTCCCGACCGGGACAGGGACTCCTACGAGCAGTACTTC. Residues: CASSPDRDRDSYEQYF.

This clonotype was found a few times. The V gene is TRBV12-3 or TRBV12-4, the J gene TRBJ2-4; 10 bases agree with TRBD1. The J segment lost 14 bases and the V segment lost 5 bases, leaving 15 bases of the junction unmatched. The CDR3 spans 15 residues. Here the CDR3 DNA reads TGTGCCAGCAGTCCCCCCGGACAGGGGGGAAATGTCAAGTACTTC. Its protein is CASSPPGQGGNVKYF.

The chain uses TRBV10-3 and TRBJ2-6; D gene ambiguous. V gave up 10 bases and J gave up 1 base, with 5 bases separating them. CDR1 is ENHRY and CDR2 is SYGVKD in the germline V gene. The CDR3 loop spans 12 amino acids. CDR3 nucleotide sequence: TGTGCCACCTATTCTGGGGCCAACGTCCTGACTTTC. Translated: CATYSGANVLTF.

The chain couples TRBV20-1 to TRBJ2-1, with 10 bases matching TRBD2. Per germline, CDR1 DFQATT and CDR2 SNEGSKA (reference sequence). CDR3 length: 13 residues. V trimming: 5 bases; J trimming: 8 bases; junction bases outside the gene matches: 6. The CDR3 here is CSAPGLASHEQFF. The CDR3 DNA sequence: TGCAGTGCTCCGGGACTAGCGTCCCATGAGCAGTTCTTC.

The chain has TRBV9 and TRBJ2-5; TRBD1 aligns across 10 bases. The better agreement between TRBJ2-7 and the DNA end casts doubt on the J call. The germline CDR1 and CDR2 sequences are SGDLS and YYNGEE. The CDR3 spans 14 residues. This CDR3 reads CASSAGQGDYEQYF. The CDR3 DNA reads TGTGCCAGCAGCGCCGGACAGGGGGACTACGAGCAGTACTTC.

This clonotype was detected a few times. J is TRBJ2-7 and V is TRBV29-1; D possibly corresponds to TRBD2 (6 bases). In germline, CDR1 is SQVTM, CDR2 ANQGSEA. CDR3 length: 14 amino acids. V was clipped by 6 bases and J by 0 bases, with 15 bases between them. This CDR3 is CSVGGVAASYEQYF. The CDR3 coding sequence is TGCAGCGTCGGAGGGGTGGCAGCCTCCTACGAGCAGTACTTC.

This sequence joins TRBV5-1 and TRBJ2-1, with D hard to call. The V and J ends lost 2 bases and 8 bases respectively, with 17 bases between them. CDR1 and CDR2 from the germline V gene are SGHRS and YFSETQ. The CDR3 runs 15 residues. The CDR3 region has the DNA TGCGCCAGCAGCTTAGGTACGCGTAGTTTCGATGAGCAGTTCTTC. Translating gives CASSLGTRSFDEQFF.

V usage is TRBV4-1 and J usage is TRBJ2-1; D may match TRBD1 or TRBD2 (5 bases each). The V gene's germline CDR1 is MGHRA and CDR2 YSYEKL. V was shortened by 1 base and J by 7 bases, with 17 bases between the two germline ends. CDR3 length: 16 amino acids. As DNA, the CDR3 is TGCGCCAGCAGCCAAGGGACGGGGACCCGGTGGAATGAGCAGTTCTTC. It codes for CASSQGTGTRWNEQFF.

This clonotype was seen more than once but under ten times. The chain is built from TRBV20-1 and TRBJ2-7, with D possibly matching TRBD2 (5 bases). Germline V CDR1 and CDR2: DFQATT, SNEGSKA (reference sequence). Between the trimmed V and J ends, which lost 4 bases and 0 bases, there was a span of 10 bases. The CDR3 runs to 13 residues. CDR3 DNA sequence: TGCAGTGCTATTGACGGACTCTCCTACGAGCAGTACTTC. Translation gives CSAIDGLSYEQYF.

This rearrangement joins TRBV29-1 to TRBJ1-2, with 8 bases lining up with TRBD1. The junction had 5 bases not matched to a gene; V was cut back by 4 bases and J by 4 bases. This CDR3 comprises 13 residues. In germline, CDR1 is SQVTM, CDR2 ANQGSEA. DNA for the CDR3: TGCAGCGTTGGACAGGGGCAAGGCTATGGCTACACCTTC. It specifies CSVGQGQGYGYTF.

There are a few counts of this clonotype. At one end the junction does not follow the germline gene, possibly because of a read error. The chain has TRBV7-7 and TRBJ1-1; no firm D call. Looked up from germline, CDR1 is SSHAT and CDR2 is FNYEAQ (reference sequence). The CDR3 has 13 amino acids. In DNA, the CDR3 is TGTGCTAGCAGCTTTTCGGAGGGAACTGAAGCTTTCTTT. Translation gives CASSFSEGTEAFF.

This clonotype was observed a handful of times. The CDR3 here is CASSRQGGGETQYF. The CDR3 nucleotides read TGTGCCAGCAGCCGCCAAGGGGGCGGTGAGACCCAGTACTTC. This chain uses TRBV7-9 with TRBJ2-5; 7 bases are a match to TRBD1. Losses at the gene ends were 5 bases for V and 5 bases for J; bases not matched to a gene: 8. Germline V gives CDR1 SEHNR, CDR2 FQNEAQ (reference sequence). The CDR3 spans 14 residues. Full variable domain (remainder filled in from reference TRBV7-9 and TRBJ2-5): DTGVSQNPRHKITKRGQNVTFRCDPISEHNRLYWYRQTLGQGPEFLTYFQNEAQLEKSRLLSDRFSAERPKGSFSTLEIQRTEQGDSAMYLCASSRQGGGETQYFGPGTRLLVL.

The table lists this clonotype with a few counts. The chain employs TRBV6-5 and TRBJ1-5, with D possibly being TRBD1 (5 bases). The germline V gene encodes CDR1 MNHEY and CDR2 SVGAGI. CDR3 length: 13 amino acids. V was shortened by 6 bases and J by 7 bases, with 13 bases between the two germline ends. CDR3 in amino acids: CASRGQGRQPQHF. CDR3 bases: TGTGCCAGCAGAGGCCAGGGAAGACAGCCCCAGCATTTT.

This rearrangement joins TRBV20-1 to TRBJ2-7; D might be TRBD1 (6 bases). Germline CDR1 and CDR2: DFQATT and SNEGSKA (reference sequence). The V and J ends lost 5 bases and 3 bases respectively, with 14 bases between them. This CDR3 region has 13 residues. Here the CDR3 reads CSAPSGEIYEQYF. The CDR3 coding sequence is TGCAGTGCTCCGTCAGGGGAGATCTACGAGCAGTACTTC.

This chain joins TRBV5-5 and TRBJ1-2, with 8 bases lining up with TRBD1. With 0 bases clipped from V and 2 bases from J, the junction kept 9 bases outside the gene matches. Germline V gene data show CDR1 as SGHKS and CDR2 as YYEKEE (reference sequence). The CDR3 is 17 amino acids. CDR3 loop: CASSLGRGPALNYGYTF. The CDR3 DNA follows: TGTGCCAGCAGCTTGGGCAGGGGGCCTGCTTTAAACTATGGCTACACCTTC. Filled out from reference TRBV5-5 and TRBJ1-2, the complete variable domain reads DAGVTQSPTHLIKTRGQQVTLRCSPISGHKSVSWYQQVLGQGPQFIFQYYEKEERGRGNFPDRFSARQFPNYSSELNVNALLLGDSALYLCASSLGRGPALNYGYTFGSGTRLTVV.